This note documents a single T cell receptor (beta chain) sequence. The data derive from a study of resident and recirculating memory T cells in vitiligo. The overall study: Epidermis came from shave biopsies of lesional and nonlesional sites, plus PBMCs.

The CDR3 sequence is 13 residues long. The germline V gene has CDR1 SNHLY and CDR2 FYNNEI. V shed 7 bases and J 7 bases; nucleotides not matched to a gene: 6. Only in-frame clones appear in the TCRdb table, and some are missing; sequencing was by immunoSEQ multiplex PCR. This sample has tens of thousands of clones, with about 92% found just once. The rearrangement uses TRBV2 and TRBJ1-5; 8 nucleotides line up with TRBD1. The specimen was blood. The TCR was taken from a male donor with vitiligo. CDR3 bases: TGTGCCAGCAAAGGACAGGGTCTCCAGCCCCAGCATTTT. This codes for CASKGQGLQPQHF.